The rows below give T cell receptor beta chains drawn from one sample of a study of CD8+CD57+ T cells in acquired aplastic anemia. A single record per CDR3 protein comes from TCRdb applying MiXCR to the reads. The top ten hold 6.5% to 8% of the sample, which has about 250,000 distinct CDR3 sequences, around 45% seen once. The sample comprised sorted CD4+, CD8+, or CD8+CD57+ T cells (not recorded which) from PBMCs. All receptors derive from a human donor with aplastic anemia. The CDR3 runs from the conserved cysteine through the conserved F or W. Fields, in order: D gene, V gene, clone size, J gene, CDR3 protein, CDR3 DNA. The D gene is left open where the match is weak. Not all rows give a size; the values are once, few, many and, for expanded clones, a class.

>-|TRBV7-9|many|TRBJ2-7
CASSNSYEQYF
TGTGCCAGCAGCAACTCCTACGAGCAGTACTTC
>TRBD1|TRBV6-6|many|TRBJ2-1
CASSYTRQGEDEQFF
TGTGCCAGCAGTTACACCCGACAGGGGGAGGATGAGCAGTTCTTC
>-|TRBV27|-|TRBJ2-3
CASSFEDGADTQYF
TGTGCCAGCAGTTTCGAGGACGGCGCGGATACGCAGTATTTT
>-|TRBV11-2|many|TRBJ1-1
CASSLVDKNTEAFF
TGTGCCAGCAGCTTAGTGGACAAGAACACTGAAGCTTTCTTT
>TRBD2|TRBV9|-|TRBJ2-7
CASSVAWNSGSDDEQYF
TGTGCCAGCAGCGTAGCGTGGAACAGCGGGAGCGACGACGAGCAGTACTTC
>-|TRBV14|-|TRBJ2-5
CASSLTNSSGGQETQYF
TGTGCCAGCAGTCTAACAAATTCGAGCGGAGGCCAAGAGACCCAGTACTTC
>-|TRBV15|-|TRBJ1-1
CATSRETEQNTEAFF
TGTGCCACCAGCAGAGAGACGGAGCAGAACACTGAAGCTTTCTTT
>-|TRBV6-6|few|TRBJ2-2
CASSSGDSSKGQAGELFF
TGTGCCAGCAGTTCTGGGGACTCTTCAAAGGGCCAGGCCGGGGAGCTGTTTTTT
>-|TRBV7-7|-|TRBJ2-1
CASSLAEGNEQFF
TGTGCCAGCAGCTTAGCGGAGGGGAATGAGCAGTTCTTC
>TRBD1|TRBV2|-|TRBJ2-7
CASSAGTGGEQYF
TGTGCCAGCAGTGCCGGGACAGGGGGTGAGCAGTACTTC
>TRBD1|TRBV20-1|few|TRBJ2-7
CSARGGQGVDEQYF
TGCAGTGCTAGAGGGGGACAGGGGGTCGACGAGCAGTACTTC
>-|TRBV7-8|-|TRBJ2-7
CASSLGAPGGAVPNEQYF
TGTGCCAGCAGCTTAGGGGCCCCGGGGGGCGCAGTGCCGAACGAGCAGTACTTC
>-|TRBV9|many|TRBJ2-7
CASSVVSGDEQYF
TGTGCCAGCAGCGTAGTTAGCGGTGATGAGCAGTACTTC
>-|TRBV9|many|TRBJ1-3
CASSVEPGPTVNTIYF
TGTGCCAGCAGCGTAGAACCGGGGCCGACAGTAAACACCATATATTTT
>-|TRBV15|-|TRBJ2-7
CATSRGVKADERYF
TGTGCCACCAGCAGAGGAGTGAAGGCGGACGAGCGGTACTTC
>-|TRBV7-3|-|TRBJ1-2
CASSLTGDGYTF
TGTGCCAGCAGCTTAACGGGAGATGGCTACACCTTC
>-|TRBV19|many|TRBJ1-1
CASRTGVEAFF
TGTGCCAGTCGGACCGGCGTTGAAGCTTTCTTT
>-|TRBV5-4|-|TRBJ2-7
CASSFAQDNLYEQYF
TGTGCCAGCAGCTTCGCACAGGATAATCTCTACGAGCAGTACTTC
>-|TRBV30|-|TRBJ1-1
CAWSATSMNTEAFF
TGTGCCTGGAGTGCGACGTCCATGAACACTGAAGCTTTCTTT
>TRBD1|TRBV10-1|-|TRBJ2-3
CASSGQGLPVRSRYF
TGCGCCAGCAGCGGACAGGGGCTCCCGGTTAGGTCGCGGTATTTT
>-|TRBV25-1|many|TRBJ1-1
CASSEWAGALTSNTEAFF
TGTGCCAGCAGTGAATGGGCAGGCGCCCTAACGTCGAACACTGAAGCTTTCTTT
>TRBD2|TRBV4-3|-|TRBJ2-5
CASSQGTAGLAFGKTQYF
TGCGCCAGCAGCCAAGGGACCGCGGGACTAGCGTTTGGAAAGACCCAGTACTTC
>TRBD1|TRBV19|-|TRBJ2-3
CASQGASTDTQYF
TGCGCCAGTCAGGGGGCTAGCACAGATACGCAGTATTTT
>-|TRBV2|-|TRBJ1-2
CASSEGRGDGYTF
TGTGCCAGCAGCGAGGGAAGGGGGGATGGCTACACCTTC
>-|TRBV24-1|-|TRBJ1-6
CATSDTRDSKLHF
TGTGCCACCAGTGATACCCGGGATTCAAAGCTCCACTTT
>-|TRBV24-1|-|TRBJ2-1
CATSDGTAGLYNEQFF
TGTGCCACCAGTGATGGGACAGCGGGGCTGTACAATGAGCAGTTCTTC
>-|TRBV7-9|many|TRBJ1-1
CASSLDPGGEAFF
TGTGCCAGCAGCTTAGACCCCGGGGGTGAAGCTTTCTTT
>TRBD1|TRBV6-1|-|TRBJ1-6
CASSVRGTGNNSPLHF
TGTGCCAGCAGTGTACGAGGGACAGGCAATAATTCACCCCTCCACTTT
>-|TRBV7-9|many|TRBJ2-1
CASSPGLLLVNEQFF
TGTGCCAGCAGCCCCGGGCTGCTACTAGTTAACGAGCAGTTCTTC
>TRBD1|TRBV5-6|-|TRBJ2-7
CASSQDEGQGHYEQYF
TGTGCCAGCAGCCAAGACGAGGGACAGGGACACTACGAGCAGTACTTC
>-|TRBV7-9|many|TRBJ1-2
CASVGTEWGGPYGYTF
TGTGCCAGCGTCGGGACGGAATGGGGGGGCCCTTATGGCTACACCTTC